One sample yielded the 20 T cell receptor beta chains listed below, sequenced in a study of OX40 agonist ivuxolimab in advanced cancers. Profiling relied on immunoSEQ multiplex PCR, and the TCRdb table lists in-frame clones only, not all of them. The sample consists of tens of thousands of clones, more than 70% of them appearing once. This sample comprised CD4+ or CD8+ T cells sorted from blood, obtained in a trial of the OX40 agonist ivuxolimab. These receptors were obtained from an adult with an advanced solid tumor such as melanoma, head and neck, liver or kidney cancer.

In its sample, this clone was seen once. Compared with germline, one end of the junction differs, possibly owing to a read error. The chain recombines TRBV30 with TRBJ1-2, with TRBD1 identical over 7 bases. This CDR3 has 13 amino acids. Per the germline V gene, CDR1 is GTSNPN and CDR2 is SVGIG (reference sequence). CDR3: CAGRGQKNYGYTF. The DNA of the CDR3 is TGTGCCGGGAGGGGACAGAAAAACTATGGCTACACCTTC.

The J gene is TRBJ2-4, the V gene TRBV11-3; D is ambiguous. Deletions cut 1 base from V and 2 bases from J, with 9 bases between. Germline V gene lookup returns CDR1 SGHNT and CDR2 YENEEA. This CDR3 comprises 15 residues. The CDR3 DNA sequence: TGTGCCAGCAGCTTAGGATCTACCCCCAAAAACATTCAGTACTTC. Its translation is CASSLGSTPKNIQYF.

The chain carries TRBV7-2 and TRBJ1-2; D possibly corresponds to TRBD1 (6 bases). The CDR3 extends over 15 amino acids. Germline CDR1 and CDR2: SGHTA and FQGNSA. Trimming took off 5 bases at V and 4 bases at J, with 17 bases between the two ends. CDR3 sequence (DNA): TGTGCCAGCAGCCTCGACCCTCAGGGGTTCTATGGCTACACCTTC. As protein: CASSLDPQGFYGYTF.

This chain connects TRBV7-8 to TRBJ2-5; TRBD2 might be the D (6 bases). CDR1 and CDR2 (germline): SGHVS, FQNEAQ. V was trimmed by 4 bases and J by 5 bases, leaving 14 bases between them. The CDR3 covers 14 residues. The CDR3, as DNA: TGTGCCAGCAGCTCTCCGGGAGTCGGGGAGACCCAGTACTTC. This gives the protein CASSSPGVGETQYF.

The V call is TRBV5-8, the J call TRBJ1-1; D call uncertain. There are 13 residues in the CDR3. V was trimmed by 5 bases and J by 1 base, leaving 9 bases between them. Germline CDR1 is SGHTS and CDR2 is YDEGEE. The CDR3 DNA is TGTGCCAGCAGTTTAAATAGGAACACTGAAGCTTTCTTT. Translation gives CASSLNRNTEAFF.

The CDR3 sequence is CASSLGGGNYGYTF. The CDR3 nucleotides are TGTGCCAGCAGTTTGGGCGGGGGGAACTATGGCTACACCTTC. This chain uses TRBV28 with TRBJ1-2; D is possibly TRBD1 (5 bases). There are 14 residues in the CDR3. Germline CDR1 MDHEN, CDR2 SYDVKM. V was cut by 3 bases and J by 2 bases, with 10 bases left in between.

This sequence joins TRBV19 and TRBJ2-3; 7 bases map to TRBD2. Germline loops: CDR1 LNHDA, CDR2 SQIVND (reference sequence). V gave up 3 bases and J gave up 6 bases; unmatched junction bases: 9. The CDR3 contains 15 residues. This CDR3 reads CASSIGLVGGDTQYF. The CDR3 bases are TGTGCCAGTAGTATCGGACTAGTGGGAGGGGATACGCAGTATTTT.

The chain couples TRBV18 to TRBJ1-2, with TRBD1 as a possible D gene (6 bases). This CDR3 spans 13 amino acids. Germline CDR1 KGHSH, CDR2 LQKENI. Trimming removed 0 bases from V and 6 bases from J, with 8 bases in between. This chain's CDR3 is CASSPPQGHGYTF. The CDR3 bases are TGTGCCAGCTCACCACCGCAGGGGCATGGCTACACCTTC.

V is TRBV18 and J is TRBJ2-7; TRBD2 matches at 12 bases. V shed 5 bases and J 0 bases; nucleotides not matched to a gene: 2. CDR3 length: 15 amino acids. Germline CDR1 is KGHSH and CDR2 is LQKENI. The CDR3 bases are TGTGCCAGCTCAAAGACTAGCGGGAGCTCCTACGAGCAGTACTTC. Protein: CASSKTSGSSYEQYF.

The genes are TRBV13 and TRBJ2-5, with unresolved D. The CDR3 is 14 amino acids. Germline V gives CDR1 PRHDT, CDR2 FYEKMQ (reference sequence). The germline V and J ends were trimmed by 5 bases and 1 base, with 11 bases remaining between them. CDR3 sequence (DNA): TGTGCCAGCAGCAGAGAACCCAGCCAAGAGACCCAGTACTTC. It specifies CASSREPSQETQYF.

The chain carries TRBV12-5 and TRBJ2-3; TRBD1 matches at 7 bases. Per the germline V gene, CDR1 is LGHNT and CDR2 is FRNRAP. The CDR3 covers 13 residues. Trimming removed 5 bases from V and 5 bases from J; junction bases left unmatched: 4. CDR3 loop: CASGRGHGDTQYF. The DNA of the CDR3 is TGTGCTAGTGGTAGGGGGCATGGAGATACGCAGTATTTT.

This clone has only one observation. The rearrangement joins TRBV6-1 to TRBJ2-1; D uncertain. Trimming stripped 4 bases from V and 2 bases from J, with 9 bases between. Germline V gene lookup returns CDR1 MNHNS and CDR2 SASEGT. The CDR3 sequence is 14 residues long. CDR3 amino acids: CASSVSGPYNEQFF. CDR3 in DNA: TGTGCCAGCAGTGTTAGTGGCCCCTACAATGAGCAGTTCTTC.

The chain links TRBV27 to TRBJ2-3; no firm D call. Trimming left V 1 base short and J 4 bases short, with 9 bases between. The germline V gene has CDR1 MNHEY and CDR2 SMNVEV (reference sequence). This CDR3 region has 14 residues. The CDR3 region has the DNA TGTGCCAGCAGTTTATATACCAAGCCAGATACGCAGTATTTT. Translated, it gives CASSLYTKPDTQYF.

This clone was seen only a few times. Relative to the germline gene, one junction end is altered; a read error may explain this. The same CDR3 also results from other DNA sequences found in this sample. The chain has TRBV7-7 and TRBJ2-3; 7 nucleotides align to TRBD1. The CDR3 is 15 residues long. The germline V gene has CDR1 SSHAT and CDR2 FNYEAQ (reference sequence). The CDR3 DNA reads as TGTGCTAGCAGCTTAGGGGACAGTAGCACAGATACGCAGTATTTT. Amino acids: CASSLGDSSTDTQYF.

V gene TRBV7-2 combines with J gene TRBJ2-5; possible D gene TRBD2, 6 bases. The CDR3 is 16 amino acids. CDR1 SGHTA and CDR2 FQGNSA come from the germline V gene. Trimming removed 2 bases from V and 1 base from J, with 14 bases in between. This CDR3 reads CASSLSGGTSQETQYF. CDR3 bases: TGTGCCAGCAGCTTATCTGGCGGGACGTCCCAAGAGACCCAGTACTTC.

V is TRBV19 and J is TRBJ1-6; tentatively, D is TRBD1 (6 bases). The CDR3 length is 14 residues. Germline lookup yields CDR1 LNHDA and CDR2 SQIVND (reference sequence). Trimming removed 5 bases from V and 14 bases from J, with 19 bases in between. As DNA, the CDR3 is TGTGCCAGTAGTGACAGGTCCGTAGTGATGTCCCTCCACTTT. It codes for CASSDRSVVMSLHF.

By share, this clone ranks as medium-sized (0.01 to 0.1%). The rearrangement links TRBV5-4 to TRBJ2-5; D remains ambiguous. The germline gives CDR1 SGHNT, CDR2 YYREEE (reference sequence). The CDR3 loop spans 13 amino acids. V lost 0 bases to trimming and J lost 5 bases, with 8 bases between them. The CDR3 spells CASSLDRTETQYF. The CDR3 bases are TGTGCCAGCAGCTTGGATAGGACGGAGACCCAGTACTTC.

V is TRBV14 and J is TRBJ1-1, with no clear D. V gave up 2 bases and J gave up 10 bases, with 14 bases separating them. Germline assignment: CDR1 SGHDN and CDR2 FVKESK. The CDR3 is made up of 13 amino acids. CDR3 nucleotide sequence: TGTGCCAGCAGCCAAAGGTCGCAACGGTCAGCTTTCTTT. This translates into CASSQRSQRSAFF.

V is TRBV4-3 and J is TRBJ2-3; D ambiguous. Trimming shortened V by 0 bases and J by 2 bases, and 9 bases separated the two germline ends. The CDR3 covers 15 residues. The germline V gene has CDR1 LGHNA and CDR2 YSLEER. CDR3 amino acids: CASSQEMGFTDTQYF. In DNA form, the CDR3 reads TGCGCCAGCAGCCAAGAAATGGGGTTCACAGATACGCAGTATTTT.

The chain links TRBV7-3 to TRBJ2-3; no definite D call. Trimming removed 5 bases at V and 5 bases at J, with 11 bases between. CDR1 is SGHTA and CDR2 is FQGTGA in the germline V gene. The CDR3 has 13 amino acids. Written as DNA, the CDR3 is TGTGCCAGCAGCCTACAACTCGGAGATACGCAGTATTTT. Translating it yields CASSLQLGDTQYF.